One sample yielded the 16 T cell receptor beta chains listed below, sequenced in a study of blood T cell repertoires in COVID-19 (dated by TCRdb to about 2020). Library prep was done by the immunoSEQ multiplex PCR assay. Sourced from immuneACCESS, this table was stored by TCRdb with only in-frame sequences that have V and J called. A share of the clones is absent; for the studies checked, an unresolved V gene accounts for under half, and the remainder has no known explanation. The table for this sample lists roughly 250,000 clones; 80% to 90% of them were counted only once. The top ten clonotypes cover more than 4% of the sample. The sample consisted of peripheral blood. The receptors were gathered from a man aged 50 to 60 with acute or convalescent COVID-19.

J is TRBJ1-2 and V is TRBV19; no reliable D call. The CDR3 has 13 residues. Germline V gene lookup returns CDR1 LNHDA and CDR2 SQIVND (reference sequence). Trimming removed 6 bases at V and 6 bases at J, with 14 bases between. The CDR3 bases are TGTGCCAGTAGCCCTACGGGTGTAAATGGCTACACCTTC. This codes for CASSPTGVNGYTF.

This chain links TRBV3-1 (or the pseudogene TRBV3-2) with TRBJ2-1, with 8 bases lining up with TRBD1. Germline trimming cut 7 bases from V and 7 bases from J; bases unmatched to any gene: 12. Germline-derived CDR1 and CDR2 are LGHDT and YNNKEL (reference sequence). The CDR3 is 15 amino acids. In DNA form, the CDR3 reads TGTGCCAGCACCCCAGGACAGGGAATTTGGAATGAGCAGTTCTTC. As protein: CASTPGQGIWNEQFF.

A single count supports this clone. V and J are TRBV4-1 and TRBJ1-6; D is possibly TRBD1 (5 bases). Germline values: CDR1 MGHRA, CDR2 YSYEKL. Trimming shortened V by 1 base and J by 8 bases, and 12 bases separated the two germline ends. The CDR3 has 15 amino acids. The CDR3 bases are TGCGCCAGCAGCCAAGCTGGCGGGGGAGATTCACCCCTCCACTTT. Protein sequence: CASSQAGGGDSPLHF.

The V and J genes are TRBV7-6 and TRBJ1-5; maybe TRBD1 (6 bases). V shed 4 bases and J shed 6 bases, with 13 bases lying between them. This CDR3 is built from 14 residues. Germline CDR1 reads SGHVS; CDR2 reads FNYEAQ. The CDR3 reads CASSSTGYSQPQHF. The CDR3 coding sequence is TGTGCCAGCAGCTCTACAGGGTACTCTCAGCCCCAGCATTTT.

The chain joins TRBV4-1 to TRBJ1-6, with 9 bases that match TRBD1. Germline V lookup: CDR1 MGHRA, CDR2 YSYEKL. The V and J ends lost 0 bases and 7 bases, in that order; junction bases with no gene match: 16. This CDR3 is built from 20 residues. This CDR3 reads CASSQEGIYVGQGQNSPLHF. DNA for the CDR3: TGCGCCAGCAGCCAAGAGGGCATCTACGTTGGACAGGGGCAGAATTCACCCCTCCACTTT.

This sequence joins TRBV2 and TRBJ1-5, with 10 bases matching TRBD1. V shed 7 bases and J 4 bases; nucleotides not matched to a gene: 7. The CDR3 runs 15 residues. Germline V gene data show CDR1 as SNHLY and CDR2 as FYNNEI. The CDR3 region is CASTLDRGANQPQHF. DNA of the CDR3: TGTGCCAGCACCTTGGACAGGGGGGCAAATCAGCCCCAGCATTTT.

This chain links TRBV6-5 with TRBJ2-7, with TRBD1 as a possible D gene (6 bases). The CDR3 extends over 13 amino acids. Germline loops: CDR1 MNHEY, CDR2 SVGAGI. Trimming pared 6 bases from V and 0 bases from J, leaving 9 bases between. CDR3 DNA sequence: TGTGCCAGCAGGACAGGTGTCTCCTACGAGCAGTACTTC. This translates into CASRTGVSYEQYF.

CDR3 nucleotides: TGTGCCAGCAGCGTGGGGGGGGCGCAGGGCTATGGCTACACCTTC. Amino acid sequence: CASSVGGAQGYGYTF. V gene TRBV11-3 combines with J gene TRBJ1-2, with D perhaps matching TRBD1 (6 bases). V lost 5 bases and J lost 4, with 17 bases in between. Germline lookup yields CDR1 SGHNT and CDR2 YENEEA. The CDR3 consists of 15 residues. The variable domain in full, completed from reference TRBV11-3 and TRBJ1-2, reads EAGVVQSPRYKIIEKKQPVAFWCNPISGHNTLYWYLQNLGQGPELLIRYENEEAVDDSQLPKDRFSAERLKGVDSTLKIQPAELGDSAVYLCASSVGGAQGYGYTFGSGTRLTVV.

This chain joins TRBV30 and TRBJ1-6; D gene ambiguous. Per the germline V gene, CDR1 is GTSNPN and CDR2 is SVGIG (reference sequence). CDR3 size: 13 residues. Trimming removed 2 bases at V and 6 bases at J, with 8 bases between. The CDR3 loop reads CAWSTGSNSPLHF. The CDR3 region has the DNA TGTGCCTGGAGTACCGGTTCTAATTCACCCCTCCACTTT.

The CDR3: CASTGPPRGGNIQYF. CDR3 DNA sequence: TGTGCCAGTACGGGACCCCCTCGCGGGGGAAACATTCAGTACTTC. V usage is TRBV19 and J usage is TRBJ2-4, with 7 bases that match TRBD2. The CDR3 extends over 15 amino acids. Germline CDR1 LNHDA, CDR2 SQIVND (reference sequence). Trimming cost V 7 bases and J 6 bases; bases outside gene matches: 12.

This clone was seen just once. The chain has TRBV2 and TRBJ1-6, with TRBD1 matching 7 bases. Germline V lookup: CDR1 SNHLY, CDR2 FYNNEI. This CDR3 has 13 amino acids. V was clipped by 7 bases and J by 6 bases; unmatched bases: 3. CDR3 in amino acids: CASKGTANSPLHF. The CDR3 DNA follows: TGTGCCAGCAAAGGGACAGCTAATTCACCCCTCCACTTT.

The chain couples TRBV2 to TRBJ2-6; D call uncertain. Trimming pared 3 bases from V and 0 bases from J, leaving 3 bases between. This CDR3 has 14 amino acids. Germline V lookup: CDR1 SNHLY, CDR2 FYNNEI. The CDR3 loop reads CASSDGSGANVLTF. In DNA, the CDR3 is TGTGCCAGCAGTGACGGCTCTGGGGCCAACGTCCTGACTTTC. The variable domain in full, completed from reference TRBV2 and TRBJ2-6, reads EPEVTQTPSHQVTQMGQEVILRCVPISNHLYFYWYRQILGQKVEFLVSFYNNEISEKSEIFDDQFSVERPDGSNFTLKIRSTKLEDSAMYFCASSDGSGANVLTFGAGSRLTVL.

The chain is built from TRBV4-1 and TRBJ1-2, with D possibly TRBD1 on 6 matching bases. Germline V gene data show CDR1 as MGHRA and CDR2 as YSYEKL. The CDR3 has 16 amino acids. Trimming took 3 bases from V and 4 from J, leaving 18 bases between them. CDR3 protein: CASSHVSTGTFYGYTF. The CDR3 DNA sequence: TGCGCCAGCAGCCATGTTTCAACAGGGACATTCTATGGCTACACCTTC.

The J gene is TRBJ2-3, the V gene TRBV11-3, with D maybe TRBD2 (6 bases). Germline V gene sequence: CDR1 SGHNT, CDR2 YENEEA. The V end was cut by 7 bases, the J end by 0 bases, with 14 bases between. This CDR3 has 15 amino acids. The CDR3: CASNKPGTSTDTQYF. The CDR3 region has the DNA TGTGCCAGCAACAAACCCGGGACTAGCACAGATACGCAGTATTTT. The variable domain in full, completed from reference TRBV11-3 and TRBJ2-3, reads EAGVVQSPRYKIIEKKQPVAFWCNPISGHNTLYWYLQNLGQGPELLIRYENEEAVDDSQLPKDRFSAERLKGVDSTLKIQPAELGDSAVYLCASNKPGTSTDTQYFGPGTRLTVL.

This sequence joins TRBV7-8 and TRBJ2-5; 7 bases match TRBD1. The germline gives CDR1 SGHVS, CDR2 FQNEAQ. The CDR3 sequence is 14 residues long. Trimming removed 5 bases from V and 14 bases from J; junction bases left unmatched: 17. This chain's CDR3 is CASSTHFMPGQTYF. As DNA, the CDR3 is TGTGCCAGCAGCACACACTTTATGCCGGGACAGACATACTTC.

This chain uses TRBV7-3 with TRBJ2-1, with D possibly matching TRBD2 (6 bases). The CDR3 is 15 residues long. Trimming left V 5 bases short and J 3 bases short, with 14 bases between. CDR1 is SGHTA, CDR2 FQGTGA, per germline. The CDR3: CASSPGLSSYNEQFF. The DNA for the CDR3 is TGTGCCAGCAGCCCCGGACTATCAAGCTACAATGAGCAGTTCTTC.